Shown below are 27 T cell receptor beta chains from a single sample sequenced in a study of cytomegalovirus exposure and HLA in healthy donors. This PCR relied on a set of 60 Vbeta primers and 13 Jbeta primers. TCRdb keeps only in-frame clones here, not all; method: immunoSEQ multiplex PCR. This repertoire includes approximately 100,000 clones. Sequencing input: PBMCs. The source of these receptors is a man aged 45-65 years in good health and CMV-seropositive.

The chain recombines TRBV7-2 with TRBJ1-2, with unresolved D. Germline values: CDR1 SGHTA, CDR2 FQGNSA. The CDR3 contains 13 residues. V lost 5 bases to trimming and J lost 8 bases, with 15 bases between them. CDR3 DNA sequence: TGTGCCAGCAGCCCCCGGACCCGGGAGGGCTACACCTTC. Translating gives CASSPRTREGYTF.

The CDR3 bases are TGTGCCAGCAGTTATACTAGCGGAGCCGATACGCAGTATTTT. This encodes CASSYTSGADTQYF. This sequence joins TRBV6-6 and TRBJ2-3; 8 nucleotides agree with TRBD2. Germline V gives CDR1 MNHNY, CDR2 SVGAGI (reference sequence). The CDR3 has 14 amino acids. Trimming cost V 3 bases and J 6 bases; bases outside gene matches: 5.

The CDR3 bases are TGTGCCAGCAGCGCGTGGGACAGGGGCGCGGGCGAGCAGTACTTC. Translated: CASSAWDRGAGEQYF. This rearrangement joins TRBV11-3 to TRBJ2-7; the match to TRBD1 covers 10 bases. The CDR3 is 15 amino acids. Germline lookup yields CDR1 SGHNT and CDR2 YENEEA. Trimming took 5 bases from V and 6 from J; bases not matched to a gene: 10.

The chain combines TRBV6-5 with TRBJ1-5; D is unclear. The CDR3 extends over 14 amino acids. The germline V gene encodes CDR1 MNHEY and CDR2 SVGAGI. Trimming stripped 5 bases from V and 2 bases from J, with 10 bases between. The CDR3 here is CASSPTDGNQPQHF. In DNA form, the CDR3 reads TGTGCCAGCAGTCCTACAGATGGCAATCAGCCCCAGCATTTT.

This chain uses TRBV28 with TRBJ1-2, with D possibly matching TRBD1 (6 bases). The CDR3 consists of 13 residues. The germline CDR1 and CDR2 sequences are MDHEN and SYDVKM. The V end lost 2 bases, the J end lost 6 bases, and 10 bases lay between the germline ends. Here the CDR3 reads CASSLQGMNGYTF. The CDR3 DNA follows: TGTGCCAGCAGTTTACAGGGGATGAATGGCTACACCTTC.

The CDR3 protein is CASSYRTGPPTTEQYF. In nucleotides, the CDR3 is TGTGCCAGCAGCTATCGTACAGGGCCCCCCACTACCGAGCAGTACTTC. The rearrangement uses TRBV7-2 and TRBJ2-7, with D possibly being TRBD1 (6 bases). From germline, CDR1 is SGHTA and CDR2 FQGNSA. The CDR3 loop spans 16 amino acids. V lost 4 bases and J 6 bases, leaving 22 bases between the germline ends.

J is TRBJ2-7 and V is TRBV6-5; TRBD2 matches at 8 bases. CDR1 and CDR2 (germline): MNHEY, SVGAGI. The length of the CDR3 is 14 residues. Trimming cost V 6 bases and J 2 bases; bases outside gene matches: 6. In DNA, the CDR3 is TGTGCCAGCAGCCGAAGCGGGAGCGCCTACGAGCAGTACGTC. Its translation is CASSRSGSAYEQYV.

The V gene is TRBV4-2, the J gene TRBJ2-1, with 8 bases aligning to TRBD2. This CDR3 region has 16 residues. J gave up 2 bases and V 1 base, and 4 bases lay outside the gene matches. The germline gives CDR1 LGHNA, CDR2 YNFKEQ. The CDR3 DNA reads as TGTGCCAGCAGCCAAGGTCAACTAGCGGCCTACAATGAGCAGTTCTTC. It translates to CASSQGQLAAYNEQFF.

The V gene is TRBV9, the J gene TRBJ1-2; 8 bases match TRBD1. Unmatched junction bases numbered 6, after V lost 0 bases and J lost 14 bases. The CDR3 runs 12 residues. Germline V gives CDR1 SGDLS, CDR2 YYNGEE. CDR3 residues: CASSVGGTGATF. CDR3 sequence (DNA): TGTGCCAGCAGCGTAGGCGGGACAGGCGCGACCTTC.

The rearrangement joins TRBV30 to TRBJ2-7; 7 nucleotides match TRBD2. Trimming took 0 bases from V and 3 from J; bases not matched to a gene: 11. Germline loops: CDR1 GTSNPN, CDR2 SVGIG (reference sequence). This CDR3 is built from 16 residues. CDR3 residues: CAWSVRRLAPNYEQYV. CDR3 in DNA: TGTGCCTGGAGTGTACGTCGACTAGCCCCCAACTACGAGCAGTACGTC.

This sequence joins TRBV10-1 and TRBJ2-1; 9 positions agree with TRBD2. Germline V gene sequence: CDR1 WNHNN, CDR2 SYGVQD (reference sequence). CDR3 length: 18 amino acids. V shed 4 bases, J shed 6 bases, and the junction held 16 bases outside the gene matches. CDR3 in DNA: TGCGCCAGCAGTGGAGGATATGAGTCTAGCGGGATATCCAATGAGCAGTTCTTC. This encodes CASSGGYESSGISNEQFF.

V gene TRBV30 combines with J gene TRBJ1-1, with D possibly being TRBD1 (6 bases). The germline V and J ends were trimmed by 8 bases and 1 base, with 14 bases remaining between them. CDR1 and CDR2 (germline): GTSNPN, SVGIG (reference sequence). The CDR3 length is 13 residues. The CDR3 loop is CARTAWANTEAFF. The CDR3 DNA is TGTGCCCGGACAGCCTGGGCGAACACTGAAGCTTTCTTT.

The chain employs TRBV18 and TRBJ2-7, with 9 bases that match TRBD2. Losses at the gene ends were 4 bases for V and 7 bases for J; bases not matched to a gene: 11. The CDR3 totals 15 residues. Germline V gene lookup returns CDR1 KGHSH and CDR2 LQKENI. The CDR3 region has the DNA TGTGCCAGCTCACAGTCTGCGGGAGGGCCAGGGGAGCAGTACGTC. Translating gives CASSQSAGGPGEQYV.

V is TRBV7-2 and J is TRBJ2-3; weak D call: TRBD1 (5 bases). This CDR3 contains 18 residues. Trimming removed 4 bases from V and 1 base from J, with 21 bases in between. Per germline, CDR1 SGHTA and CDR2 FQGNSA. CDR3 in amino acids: CASSSSGLSLIRTDTQYF. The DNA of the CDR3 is TGTGCCAGCAGCTCATCAGGGCTTTCCCTGATTCGCACAGATACGCAGTATTTT. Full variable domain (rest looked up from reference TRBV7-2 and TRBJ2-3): GAGVSQSPSNKVTEKGKDVELRCDPISGHTALYWYRQSLGQGLEFLIYFQGNSAPDKSGLPSDRFSAERTGGSVSTLTIQRTQQEDSAVYLCASSSSGLSLIRTDTQYFGPGTRLTVL.

In DNA form, the CDR3 reads TGTGCCAGCAGCCAAGAGAAGGGCTGGGGAGCCCAGTACTTC. Translation gives CASSQEKGWGAQYF. The genes are TRBV4-2 and TRBJ2-5, with a weak D call TRBD2 (5 bases). The CDR3 runs to 14 residues. Germline V gives CDR1 LGHNA, CDR2 YNFKEQ. Trimming took 0 bases from V and 9 from J, leaving 14 bases between them.

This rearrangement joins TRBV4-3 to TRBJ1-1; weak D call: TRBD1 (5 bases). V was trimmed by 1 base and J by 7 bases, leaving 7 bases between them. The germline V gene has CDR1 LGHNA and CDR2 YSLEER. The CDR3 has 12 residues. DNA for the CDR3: TGCGCCAGCAGCCAAGGGGGGGGTGAAGCTTTCTTT. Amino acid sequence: CASSQGGGEAFF.

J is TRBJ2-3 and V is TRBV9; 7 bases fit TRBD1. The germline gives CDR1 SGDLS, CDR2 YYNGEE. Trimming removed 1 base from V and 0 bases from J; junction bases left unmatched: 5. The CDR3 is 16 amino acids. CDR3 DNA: TGTGCCAGCAGCGTAAGGGGGCTAGGTAGCACAGATACGCAGTATTTT. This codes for CASSVRGLGSTDTQYF.

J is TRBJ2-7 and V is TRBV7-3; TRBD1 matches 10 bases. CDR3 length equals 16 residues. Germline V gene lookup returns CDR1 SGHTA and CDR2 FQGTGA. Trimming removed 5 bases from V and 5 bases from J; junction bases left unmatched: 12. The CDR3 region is CASSPTGGLGVHEQYF. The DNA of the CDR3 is TGTGCCAGCAGCCCGACAGGGGGCCTAGGGGTCCACGAGCAGTACTTC.

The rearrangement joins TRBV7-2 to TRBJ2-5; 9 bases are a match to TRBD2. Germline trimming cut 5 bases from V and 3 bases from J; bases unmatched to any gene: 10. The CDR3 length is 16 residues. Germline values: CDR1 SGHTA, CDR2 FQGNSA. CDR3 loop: CASSGRAAGGEETQYF. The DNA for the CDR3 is TGTGCCAGCAGCGGACGGGCGGCGGGAGGGGAAGAGACCCAGTACTTC.

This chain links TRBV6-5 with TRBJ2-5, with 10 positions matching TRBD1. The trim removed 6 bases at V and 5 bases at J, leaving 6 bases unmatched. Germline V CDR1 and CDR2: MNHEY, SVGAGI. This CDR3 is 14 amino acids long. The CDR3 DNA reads TGTGCCAGCAGACGAGGGACAGGGGTGGAGACCCAGTACTTC. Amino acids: CASRRGTGVETQYF.

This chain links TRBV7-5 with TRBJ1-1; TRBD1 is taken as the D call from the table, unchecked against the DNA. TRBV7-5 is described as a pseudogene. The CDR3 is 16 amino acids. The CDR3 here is CARSFQSVDRNTEAFF. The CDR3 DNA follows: TGTGCCAGAAGCTTTCAATCCGTCGACAGAAACACTGAAGCTTTCTTT.

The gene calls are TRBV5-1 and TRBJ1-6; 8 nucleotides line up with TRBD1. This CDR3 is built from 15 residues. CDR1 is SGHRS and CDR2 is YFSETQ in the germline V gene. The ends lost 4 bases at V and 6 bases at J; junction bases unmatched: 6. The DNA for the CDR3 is TGCGCCAGCAGCCTGACCGGACAGGGTAATTCACCCCTCCACTTT. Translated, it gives CASSLTGQGNSPLHF.

The DNA of the CDR3 is TGTGCCAGCAGTTTAAACGGGAACACTGAAGCTTTCTTT. Translating it yields CASSLNGNTEAFF. V usage is TRBV27 and J usage is TRBJ1-1; D not resolved. Trimming took 2 bases from V and 1 from J, leaving 5 bases between them. The germline V gene encodes CDR1 MNHEY and CDR2 SMNVEV (reference sequence). The CDR3 is made up of 13 amino acids.

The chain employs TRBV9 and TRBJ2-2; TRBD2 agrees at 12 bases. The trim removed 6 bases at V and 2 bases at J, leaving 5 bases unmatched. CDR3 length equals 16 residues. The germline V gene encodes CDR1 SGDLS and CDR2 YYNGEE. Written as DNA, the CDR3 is TGTGCCAGCAAGCGACTAGCGGGAGACAACACCGGGGAGCTGTTTTTT. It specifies CASKRLAGDNTGELFF.

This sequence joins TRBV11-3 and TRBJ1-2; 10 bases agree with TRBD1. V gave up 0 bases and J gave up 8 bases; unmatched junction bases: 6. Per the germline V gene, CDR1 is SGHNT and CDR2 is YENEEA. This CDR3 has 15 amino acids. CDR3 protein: CASSLDRDRGGGYTF. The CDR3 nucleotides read TGTGCCAGCAGCTTAGATCGGGACAGGGGTGGAGGCTACACCTTC.

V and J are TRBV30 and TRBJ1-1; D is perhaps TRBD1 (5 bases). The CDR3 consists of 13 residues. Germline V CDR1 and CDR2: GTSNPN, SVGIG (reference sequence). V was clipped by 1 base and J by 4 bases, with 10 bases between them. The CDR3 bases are TGTGCCTGGAGTGGGGCCGGGGGCACTGAAGCTTTCTTT. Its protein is CAWSGAGGTEAFF.

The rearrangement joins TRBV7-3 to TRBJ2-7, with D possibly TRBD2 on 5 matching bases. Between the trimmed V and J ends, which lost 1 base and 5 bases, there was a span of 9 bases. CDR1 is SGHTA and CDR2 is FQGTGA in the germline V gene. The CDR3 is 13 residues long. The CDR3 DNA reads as TGTGCCAGCAGCTTAAATCCGAGGGACGAGCAGTACTTC. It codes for CASSLNPRDEQYF. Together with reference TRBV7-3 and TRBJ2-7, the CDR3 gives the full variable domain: GAGVSQTPSNKVTEKGKYVELRCDPISGHTALYWYRQSLGQGPEFLIYFQGTGAADDSGLPNDRFFAVRPEGSVSTLKIQRTERGDSAVYLCASSLNPRDEQYFGPGTRLTVT.